The rows below give T cell receptor beta chains drawn from one sample of a study of CD8+ T cells in alopecia areata. Assay: immunoSEQ multiplex PCR; the TCRdb copy retains only in-frame clones and omits some. Found here are approximately 130,000 clones, approximately 60% of them singletons; the top ten hold around 6%. The input for sequencing was CD4+ T cells sorted from blood, taken at week 4, from a patient treated with tofacitinib. These receptors were taken from a human donor with alopecia areata. CDR3s include the opening cysteine and the closing phenylalanine or tryptophan. D genes are given only for firm matches. Size is omitted from some rows. Given values are once, few, many or a class for expanded clones.

DNA,CDR3,V,J,D,size
TGCGCCAGCAGCTTGGGCAGCGACACTGAAGCTTTCTTT,CASSLGSDTEAFF,TRBV5-1,TRBJ1-1,-,-
TGTGCCAGCAGAAGACAGGGCTCAAGTCAAGAGACCCAGTACTTC,CASRRQGSSQETQYF,TRBV6-5,TRBJ2-5,TRBD1,-
TGTGCCAGCAGCTCTGACAGGGACACCGGGGAGCTGTTTTTT,CASSSDRDTGELFF,TRBV5-6,TRBJ2-2,TRBD1,-
TGTGCCAGCAGCGTGACCGAAGAGACCCAGTACTTC,CASSVTEETQYF,TRBV9,TRBJ2-5,-,-
TGCGCCAGCAGCCCCTTGGACAGGGGGGGGAACAATGAGCAGTTCTTC,CASSPLDRGGNNEQFF,TRBV4-1,TRBJ2-1,TRBD1,once
TGTGCCAGCGGTAAGCGGGGGCCAATTTACAATGAGCAGTTCTTC,CASGKRGPIYNEQFF,TRBV6-5,TRBJ2-1,TRBD2,few
TGCAGCCAGGAGGGGGCGGGGAGCAATGAGCAGTTCTTC,CSQEGAGSNEQFF,TRBV29-1,TRBJ2-1,-,-
TGTGCCAGCAGCTTGGCCCTGGAGGTCTATGGCTACACCTTC,CASSLALEVYGYTF,TRBV5-4,TRBJ1-2,-,few
TGTGCCAGCAGTTACGGGGCAGACCCCAATGAGCAGTTCTTC,CASSYGADPNEQFF,TRBV6-6,TRBJ2-1,-,-
TGCAGCGTTGACAGGACAGACACCGGGGAGCTGTTTTTT,CSVDRTDTGELFF,TRBV29-1,TRBJ2-2,-,-
TGCAGCGTTGGTAGGGGTTCTTACAATGAGCAGTTCTTC,CSVGRGSYNEQFF,TRBV29-1,TRBJ2-1,-,-
TGTGCCAGCACCCGGGACTCCTACGAGCAGTACTTC,CASTRDSYEQYF,TRBV28,TRBJ2-7,-,-
TGTGCCTGGAGTGTCTGGGGAGGAAGCTCCTACAATGAGCAGTTCTTC,CAWSVWGGSSYNEQFF,TRBV30,TRBJ2-1,-,-
TGCAGTGGGTTGGTCTACGAGCAGTACTTC,CSGLVYEQYF,TRBV20-1,TRBJ2-7,-,few
TGTGCCAGCAATCTTCACGGCAGTCAAGAGACCCAGTACTTC,CASNLHGSQETQYF,TRBV2,TRBJ2-5,-,-
TGTGCCAGCAGCTTATGGGCGGGAACTAACTACGAGCAGTACTTC,CASSLWAGTNYEQYF,TRBV7-2,TRBJ2-7,-,-
TGTGCCAGCAGTTTATCGTGGGGCTTAAGCAATCAGCCCCAGCATTTT,CASSLSWGLSNQPQHF,TRBV27,TRBJ1-5,-,-
TGCAGTGGGGGGAGGAGGAACACTGAAGCTTTCTTT,CSGGRRNTEAFF,TRBV29-1,TRBJ1-1,-,few
TGCGCCAGCAGCCAAGTACAGGGGGGCAGCACAGATACGCAGTATTTT,CASSQVQGGSTDTQYF,TRBV4-1,TRBJ2-3,TRBD1,-
TGTGCCACCAGCAGACTAGCGGGAGGGTCCTACGAGCAGTACTTC,CATSRLAGGSYEQYF,TRBV15,TRBJ2-7,TRBD2,-
TGTGCCAGCAGCTTCGAAAGGAACACTGAAGCTTTCTTT,CASSFERNTEAFF,TRBV5-4,TRBJ1-1,-,-
TGTGCCAGCAGCTTGAATACAGGACGCACCACTGAAGCTTTCTTT,CASSLNTGRTTEAFF,TRBV7-2,TRBJ1-1,-,-
TGTGCCAGCAGGGGACAGGGGGCTTTGGTGGAGCAGTTCTTC,CASRGQGALVEQFF,TRBV2,TRBJ2-1,TRBD1,-
TGCAGCGTTGATTTACGGGGGGAGACCCAGTACTTC,CSVDLRGETQYF,TRBV29-1,TRBJ2-5,-,-
TGCAGCGTTGAAGTGGGCAGAAACACTGAAGCTTTCTTT,CSVEVGRNTEAFF,TRBV29-1,TRBJ1-1,-,-
TGCGCCAGCAGCTTGAGCCGTTTAGGACAAGGTAACAATGAGCAGTTCTTC,CASSLSRLGQGNNEQFF,TRBV5-1,TRBJ2-1,-,-
TGCGCCAGCAGCTTGGAAGGGGGCTGGAAAAATGAGCAGTTCTTC,CASSLEGGWKNEQFF,TRBV5-1,TRBJ2-1,TRBD1,-
TGTGCCAGCAGCATAAAGAACACCGGGGAGCTGTTTTTT,CASSIKNTGELFF,TRBV7-2,TRBJ2-2,-,few
TGTGCCAGCAGTGAAGTCGGACTACCCGAGGAGACCCAGTACTTC,CASSEVGLPEETQYF,TRBV2,TRBJ2-5,-,-
TGTGCCAGCAGCCCATTAGCGGCGAGCACAGATACGCAGTATTTT,CASSPLAASTDTQYF,TRBV7-2,TRBJ2-3,-,-
TGTGCCTGGAGTGTACTAGCGGGAGGGCGTAATGAGCAGTTCTTC,CAWSVLAGGRNEQFF,TRBV30,TRBJ2-1,TRBD2,-
TGCAGCGTCTCACTAGCGACGACCTCCTACGAGCAGTACTTC,CSVSLATTSYEQYF,TRBV29-1,TRBJ2-7,TRBD2,few
TGTGCCAGCACGGCCTTACGAGATACGCAGTATTTT,CASTALRDTQYF,TRBV7-9,TRBJ2-3,-,few
TGCGCCCGGACAGACAGCGCCTTTTCGTACGAGCAGTACTTC,CARTDSAFSYEQYF,TRBV10-1,TRBJ2-7,-,-
TGTGCCAGCCGATGGTTAGCGGGAGGGCGAGCCGGCACAGATACGCAGTATTTT,CASRWLAGGRAGTDTQYF,TRBV28,TRBJ2-3,TRBD2,-
TGTGCCTGGGACCCTAGCGGGGATCACAATGAGCAGTTCTTC,CAWDPSGDHNEQFF,TRBV30,TRBJ2-1,TRBD2,few
TGTGCCAGCAGTTTTGCATCCAGCGGGAGGGCCGGAGATGAGCAGTTCTTC,CASSFASSGRAGDEQFF,TRBV28,TRBJ2-1,TRBD2,-
TGTGCCAGCAGCTTAGTCGGGGCCAGGGGGGTTGAAGCTTTCTTT,CASSLVGARGVEAFF,TRBV7-2,TRBJ1-1,TRBD1,-
TGTGCCAGCAGTACGGGAGGGTCCAATGAGCAGTTCTTC,CASSTGGSNEQFF,TRBV2,TRBJ2-1,TRBD2,-
TGTGCCAACCGGGACAGAAATTCCAATCAGCCCCAGCATTTT,CANRDRNSNQPQHF,TRBV7-9,TRBJ1-5,TRBD1,-
TGTGCCAGCAGCTCCCATGCAGATACGCAGTATTTT,CASSSHADTQYF,TRBV7-2,TRBJ2-3,-,-
TGTGCCAGTCTCCTCACTAGCGGGGCCGACAATGAGCAGTTCTTC,CASLLTSGADNEQFF,TRBV19,TRBJ2-1,TRBD2,-
TGTGCCAGCAGCCCCGGGACAGGGGGCTTTGAAGCTTTCTTT,CASSPGTGGFEAFF,TRBV7-3,TRBJ1-1,TRBD1,-
TGTGCCAGCAGTCGGGGTGGGGCAACGCAGTATTTT,CASSRGGATQYF,TRBV6-5,TRBJ2-3,-,-
TGCGCCAGCAGCTTTGGGATGACAGGGCAAGCCAAAAACATTCAGTACTTC,CASSFGMTGQAKNIQYF,TRBV5-1,TRBJ2-4,TRBD1,-
TGTGCCAGCAGTCCCCGATGGGGGGGCAATCAGCCCCAGCATTTT,CASSPRWGGNQPQHF,TRBV27,TRBJ1-5,-,-
TGCAGCGTTGAGGCACGGGGAGGCGAGCAGTTCTTC,CSVEARGGEQFF,TRBV29-1,TRBJ2-1,-,once
TGTGCCAGCAGCTTGGAGCCGGAGTGGGGCTACAATGAGCAGTTCTTC,CASSLEPEWGYNEQFF,TRBV5-6,TRBJ2-1,-,few
TGTGCCAGCAGCCGCCTTACAGGGGGAGGTGAAAAACTGTTTTTT,CASSRLTGGGEKLFF,TRBV14,TRBJ1-4,TRBD1,few
TGTGCCAGTAGTCCTCGACAGGGTGGGGTCGCCAAAAACATTCAGTACTTC,CASSPRQGGVAKNIQYF,TRBV19,TRBJ2-4,TRBD1,few
TGCGCCAGCAGCCAAGAGACAGGGACAAACACCGGGGAGCTGTTTTTT,CASSQETGTNTGELFF,TRBV4-1,TRBJ2-2,TRBD1,-
TGCAGCGTCCAGGACAGGCTGGTCGAAAACATTCAGTACTTC,CSVQDRLVENIQYF,TRBV29-1,TRBJ2-4,TRBD1,-
TGTGCCACCAGCAGAGCCCAACTAGACCCCGGGGAGCTGTTTTTT,CATSRAQLDPGELFF,TRBV15,TRBJ2-2,-,-
TGTGCCAGCAGCTTCGGGAGGGAGGATGGCTACACCTTC,CASSFGREDGYTF,TRBV5-6,TRBJ1-2,-,-
TGTGCCAGCAGCCGAGGTATCGGGTACAATGAGCAGTTCTTC,CASSRGIGYNEQFF,TRBV9,TRBJ2-1,-,-